This entry lists 8 T cell receptor beta chains sequenced from one sample in a study of cytomegalovirus exposure and HLA in healthy donors. Primers for the PCR totalled 60 Vbeta and 13 Jbeta. The protocol was immunoSEQ multiplex PCR, while the TCRdb copy is restricted to in-frame clones and leaves out a portion. Counted here are about 180,000 clones, about 80% occurring once; the ten biggest clones make up approximately 0.51%. Sequencing was done on a sample of PBMCs. All receptors come from a woman aged 45-65 years in good health and CMV-seronegative.

CDR3 bases: TGTGCCAGCAGCGTAGTATCTGAGCGGGGATCCTACGAGCAGTACTTC. Its translation: CASSVVSERGSYEQYF. The chain employs TRBV9 and TRBJ2-7; TRBD2 aligns across 7 bases. Germline lookup yields CDR1 SGDLS and CDR2 YYNGEE. CDR3 length: 16 residues. Germline trimming cut 0 bases from V and 1 base from J; bases unmatched to any gene: 7.

This chain connects TRBV27 to TRBJ1-1, with 8 positions matching TRBD1. The CDR3 is made up of 22 amino acids. Germline V gene data show CDR1 as MNHEY and CDR2 as SMNVEV (reference sequence). Germline trimming cut 6 bases from V and 3 bases from J; bases unmatched to any gene: 30. The CDR3 is CASSLQGSILIGDRSRDTEAFF. CDR3 sequence (DNA): TGTGCCAGCAGCTTACAAGGATCTATACTTATCGGGGACAGGAGTAGGGACACTGAAGCTTTCTTT.

The chain is built from TRBV7-9 and TRBJ1-5; 9 bases line up with TRBD1. There are 15 residues in the CDR3. The V and J ends lost 3 bases and 7 bases, in that order; junction bases with no gene match: 7. The germline V gene encodes CDR1 SEHNR and CDR2 FQNEAQ (reference sequence). The CDR3 region has the DNA TGTGCCAGCAGCTTTTCGGGACAGGGTAGACAGCCCCAGCATTTT. Translated: CASSFSGQGRQPQHF.

The chain combines TRBV30 with TRBJ2-5; 10 nucleotides align to TRBD2. This CDR3 has 16 amino acids. Per germline, CDR1 GTSNPN and CDR2 SVGIG (reference sequence). Trimming at V came to 2 bases and at J to 1 base, leaving 7 bases not matched to a gene. The CDR3 loop reads CAWSKGLAGVQETQYF. The CDR3 DNA reads as TGTGCCTGGAGTAAGGGGCTAGCGGGGGTCCAAGAGACCCAGTACTTC.

The chain employs TRBV7-9 and TRBJ2-5; D perhaps matches TRBD1 (6 bases). Germline loops: CDR1 SEHNR, CDR2 FQNEAQ (reference sequence). V lost 5 bases, J lost 11 bases, and 15 bases lay in between. This CDR3 contains 12 residues. The CDR3 DNA reads as TGTGCCAGCAGCCTACAGGGCTGGGAGCAGTACTTC. Residues: CASSLQGWEQYF.

This rearrangement joins TRBV19 to TRBJ2-2; possibly TRBD2 for D (5 bases). There are 15 residues in the CDR3. In germline, CDR1 is LNHDA, CDR2 SQIVND (reference sequence). V dropped 7 bases and J dropped 7 bases, with 19 bases sitting between them. The DNA for the CDR3 is TGTGCCAGTACCAATCGGGCGAGAGGGTACGGGGAGCTGTTTTTT. It is translated as CASTNRARGYGELFF.

The J gene is TRBJ1-6, the V gene TRBV4-3; D remains ambiguous. V gave up 0 bases and J gave up 8 bases, with 5 bases separating them. The germline V gene encodes CDR1 LGHNA and CDR2 YSLEER. This CDR3 contains 13 residues. CDR3 nucleotide sequence: TGCGCCAGCAGCCAAGATGTAGATTCACCCCTCCACTTT. As protein: CASSQDVDSPLHF.

The J gene is TRBJ1-2, the V gene TRBV11-2; unclear D gene. The CDR3 is 13 residues long. V was pared by 5 bases and J by 0 bases, with 7 bases between. The germline V gene has CDR1 SGHAT and CDR2 FQNNGV. The CDR3 loop is CASSPTSNYGYTF. CDR3 nucleotide sequence: TGTGCCAGCAGCCCGACATCTAACTATGGCTACACCTTC.